The rows below give T cell receptor beta chains drawn from one sample of a study of graft-versus-host responses after intestinal transplantation. Generated by immunoSEQ multiplex PCR, the TCRdb table keeps only in-frame clones and is missing some. The table lists about 18,000 clones, around 38% of them singletons, with roughly 1% in the top ten. The sequences come from alloreactive CD4+ T cells from a mixed lymphocyte reaction culture, collected before intestinal transplant. These receptors were collected from a human patient who received an intestinal transplant. Both conserved end residues are part of each CDR3. The D gene is left open where the match is weak. Clone size is given for some rows only: seen once, a few or many times, or a class if the clone is expanded.

J: TRBJ1-4
size: few
V: TRBV2
D: NA
DNA: TGTGCCAGCATCTGGGACGGCGGGTGGGGAACTAATGAAAAACTGTTTTTT
CDR3: CASIWDGGWGTNEKLFF

J: TRBJ2-5
size: NA
V: TRBV18
D: NA
DNA: TGTGCCAGCTCACTCGGGGTTCAAGAGACCCAGTACTTC
CDR3: CASSLGVQETQYF

J: TRBJ2-3
size: NA
V: TRBV6-7
D: NA
DNA: TGTGCCAGCAGTTACGAGGGGCCCCGCACAGATACGCAGTATTTT
CDR3: CASSYEGPRTDTQYF

J: TRBJ1-3
size: NA
V: TRBV14
D: TRBD1
DNA: TGTGCCAGCAGCCTATACAGGGGTTACTCTGGAAACACCATATATTTT
CDR3: CASSLYRGYSGNTIYF

J: TRBJ2-3
size: NA
V: TRBV7-3
D: TRBD2
DNA: TGTGCCAGCAGCTTATCTAGCGGGGGGGCGGGAACGCAGTATTTT
CDR3: CASSLSSGGAGTQYF

J: TRBJ2-3
size: NA
V: TRBV28
D: TRBD1
DNA: TGTGCCAGCAGCCGAGCGCCGGGACAGGGCACAGATACGCAGTATTTT
CDR3: CASSRAPGQGTDTQYF

J: TRBJ1-6
size: few
V: TRBV6-5
D: NA
DNA: TGTGCCAGCAGCTTTGGTGGTTCACCCCTCCACTTT
CDR3: CASSFGGSPLHF

J: TRBJ2-3
size: NA
V: TRBV7-9
D: NA
DNA: TGTGCCAGCAGCCCCGGGGTGGGCGGAAACACAGATACGCAGTATTTT
CDR3: CASSPGVGGNTDTQYF

J: TRBJ2-5
size: NA
V: TRBV6-5
D: TRBD2
DNA: TGTGCCAGCAATCCCGGACTAGCAGGAGAGACCCAGTACTTC
CDR3: CASNPGLAGETQYF

J: TRBJ2-3
size: NA
V: TRBV10-3
D: NA
DNA: TGTGCCTCTCGACGGGGTGTTACTAGCACAGATACGCAGTATTTT
CDR3: CASRRGVTSTDTQYF

J: TRBJ2-5
size: NA
V: TRBV29-1
D: NA
DNA: TGCAGCGTTGGGGGGGTGATTGAGAGGACCCAGTACTTC
CDR3: CSVGGVIERTQYF

J: TRBJ2-7
size: few
V: TRBV6-6
D: TRBD1
DNA: TGTGCCAGCAGTTACTCGCGACAGGGGGCGCGGGAGCAGTACTTC
CDR3: CASSYSRQGAREQYF

J: TRBJ2-1
size: once
V: TRBV18
D: NA
DNA: TGTGCCAGCTCACCAATGCTGGGACGACCATACAATGAGCAGTTCTTC
CDR3: CASSPMLGRPYNEQFF

J: TRBJ2-5
size: few
V: TRBV5-1
D: TRBD2
DNA: TGCGCCAGCAGCAGGAGGGTCGGCGGGGGGCTAGAGACCCAGTACTTC
CDR3: CASSRRVGGGLETQYF

J: TRBJ1-3
size: NA
V: TRBV9
D: NA
DNA: TGTGCCAGCAGCGTAAATGACAGGACTTACTCTGGAAACACCATATATTTT
CDR3: CASSVNDRTYSGNTIYF

J: TRBJ2-6
size: NA
V: TRBV11-3
D: NA
DNA: TGTGCCAGCAGCCCAGGGACTGGGACGGCGGGGGCCAACGTCCTGACTTTC
CDR3: CASSPGTGTAGANVLTF

J: TRBJ2-7
size: NA
V: TRBV5-5
D: NA
DNA: TGTGCCAGCAGCCCAGAAGAGGGGGGGCCGATTACCGAGCAGTACTTC
CDR3: CASSPEEGGPITEQYF

J: TRBJ1-1
size: NA
V: TRBV5-6
D: TRBD1
DNA: TGTGCCAGCAGCTTGTTTGACAGGGTGGGAACTGAAGCTTTCTTT
CDR3: CASSLFDRVGTEAFF

J: TRBJ1-1
size: few
V: TRBV6-5
D: NA
DNA: TGTGCCAGCATAAGGGAAAGAGGCAACACTGAAGCTTTCTTT
CDR3: CASIRERGNTEAFF

J: TRBJ2-7
size: NA
V: TRBV5-1
D: NA
DNA: TGCGCCAGCAAGTGGGGGGACCTTCCCTCCTACGAGCAGTACTTC
CDR3: CASKWGDLPSYEQYF

J: TRBJ2-3
size: NA
V: TRBV6-1
D: TRBD2
DNA: TGTGCCAGCAGTGCTACCCTGGGACTAGCGGGAGGAGATACGCAGTATTTT
CDR3: CASSATLGLAGGDTQYF

J: TRBJ2-3
size: NA
V: TRBV11-2
D: NA
DNA: TGTGCCAGCAGCTTACGGCAGGGCGGGTTTTTGGGCACAGATACGCAGTATTTT
CDR3: CASSLRQGGFLGTDTQYF

J: TRBJ1-1
size: few
V: TRBV7-9
D: TRBD1
DNA: TGTGCCAGCAGAAAGTACAGGGGGCGGAACACTGAAGCTTTCTTT
CDR3: CASRKYRGRNTEAFF

J: TRBJ1-2
size: NA
V: TRBV15
D: NA
DNA: TGTGCCACCAGCAGAGACGGCAAGGGTGGTGGCTACACCTTC
CDR3: CATSRDGKGGGYTF

J: TRBJ1-2
size: NA
V: TRBV5-5
D: NA
DNA: TGTGCCAGCAGCTCTGTCGCGGGCTATGGCTACACCTTC
CDR3: CASSSVAGYGYTF

J: TRBJ2-2
size: few
V: TRBV7-6
D: NA
DNA: TGTGCCAGCAGGACTACAGGAGCCGGGGAGCTGTTTTTT
CDR3: CASRTTGAGELFF